A selection of T cell receptor beta chains follows, all from one sample in a study of identifying expanded T cells in peripheral blood. Repertoires were generated with immunoSEQ multiplex PCR, while TCRdb's copy carries only in-frame clones and drops some. The sample records about 47,000 clones, 65% to 90% being singletons. Sequencing was carried out using blood. These receptors all come from a person aged 18-69 years in good health. The CDR3 runs from the conserved cysteine through the conserved F or W. D genes are given only for firm matches. For some rows the clone size is stated as once, few or many, or as a class when expanded; others skip it.

>.|few|TRBJ1-4|TRBV6-5
TGTGCCAGCAAACGGAGGCAGGCTAATGAAAAACTGTTTTTT
CASKRRQANEKLFF
>TRBD1|.|TRBJ1-2|TRBV29-1
TGCAGCGTTGCAGGGGGCGCAAAGGGAGGCTACACCTTC
CSVAGGAKGGYTF
>TRBD2|.|TRBJ2-1|TRBV7-2
TGTGCCAGCAGCCAAGAAGGCCCACTAGCGGGGTGGGAGCAGTTCTTC
CASSQEGPLAGWEQFF
>TRBD1|.|TRBJ1-4|TRBV6-5
TGTGCCAGCACCCTGACGGGAGGGGGCAATGAAAAACTGTTTTTT
CASTLTGGGNEKLFF
>TRBD1|.|TRBJ2-1|TRBV29-1
TGCAGCCTCGCGACAGGGTCGTACAATGAGCAGTTCTTC
CSLATGSYNEQFF
>.|.|TRBJ2-7|TRBV5-6
TGTGCCAGCAGCTCCCGATCTATCGAGCAGTACTTC
CASSSRSIEQYF
>TRBD1|.|TRBJ2-3|TRBV19
TGTGCCAGTAGCAATCAAAGGGACAGGGCCCCAGATACGCAGTATTTT
CASSNQRDRAPDTQYF
>.|.|TRBJ1-2|TRBV27
TGTGCCAGCAGTTTAAAGGGGTCGAGAGGCTACACCTTC
CASSLKGSRGYTF
>.|.|TRBJ2-2|TRBV6-4
TGTGCCAGCAGATCAGACTCCTCCGACACCGGGGAGCTGTTTTTT
CASRSDSSDTGELFF
>TRBD2|.|TRBJ2-7|TRBV27
TGTGCCAGTGCTAGCGGGAGCTCCTACGAGCAGTACTTC
CASASGSSYEQYF
>.|.|TRBJ2-7|TRBV30
TGTGCCTGGATTCGACTGGGGAAATACGAGCAGTACTTC
CAWIRLGKYEQYF
>.|.|TRBJ2-7|TRBV5-8
TGTGCCAGCAGCTTGGCTCCTATGCACTACGAGCAGTACTTC
CASSLAPMHYEQYF
>.|.|TRBJ2-1|TRBV7-9
TGTGCCAGCAGCTTGGGACTCATCAATGAGCAGTTCTTC
CASSLGLINEQFF
>.|.|TRBJ1-3|TRBV6-1
TGTGCCAGCAGTGTATCGGGGAACTCTGGAAACACCATATATTTT
CASSVSGNSGNTIYF
>.|.|TRBJ2-5|TRBV25-1
TGTGCCACCGACAGAGGACAAGAGACCCAGTACTTC
CATDRGQETQYF
>.|.|TRBJ1-5|TRBV28
TGTGCCAGCAGTTTCTACCAGGGCGGCAATCAGCCCCAGCATTTT
CASSFYQGGNQPQHF
>.|.|TRBJ2-3|TRBV14
TGTGCCAGCAGCCAAGATAATTTTGTGGCAGATACGCAGTATTTT
CASSQDNFVADTQYF
>TRBD1|.|TRBJ1-5|TRBV2
TGTGCCACCCCAATCGACAGGGGGAAAAACCAGCCCCAGCATTTT
CATPIDRGKNQPQHF
>TRBD1|.|TRBJ1-6|TRBV9
TGTGCCAGCAGCCCTGACAGGGGGCGATACTCACCCCTCCACTTT
CASSPDRGRYSPLHF
>.|.|TRBJ1-2|TRBV6-1
TGTGCCAGCAGTGACAGGGGCGGCTATGGCTACACCTTC
CASSDRGGYGYTF
>TRBD1|.|TRBJ1-2|TRBV7-9
TGTGCCAGCAGCGAGACAGGGATTAACTATGGCTACACCTTC
CASSETGINYGYTF
>.|few|TRBJ2-3|TRBV2
TGTGCCAGCATACTGGGGGCTGCAGGGGCAGATACGCAGTATTTT
CASILGAAGADTQYF
>.|.|TRBJ1-3|TRBV5-5
TGTGCCAGCAGCTTAAATGGGGGCCCCGGAAACACCATATATTTT
CASSLNGGPGNTIYF